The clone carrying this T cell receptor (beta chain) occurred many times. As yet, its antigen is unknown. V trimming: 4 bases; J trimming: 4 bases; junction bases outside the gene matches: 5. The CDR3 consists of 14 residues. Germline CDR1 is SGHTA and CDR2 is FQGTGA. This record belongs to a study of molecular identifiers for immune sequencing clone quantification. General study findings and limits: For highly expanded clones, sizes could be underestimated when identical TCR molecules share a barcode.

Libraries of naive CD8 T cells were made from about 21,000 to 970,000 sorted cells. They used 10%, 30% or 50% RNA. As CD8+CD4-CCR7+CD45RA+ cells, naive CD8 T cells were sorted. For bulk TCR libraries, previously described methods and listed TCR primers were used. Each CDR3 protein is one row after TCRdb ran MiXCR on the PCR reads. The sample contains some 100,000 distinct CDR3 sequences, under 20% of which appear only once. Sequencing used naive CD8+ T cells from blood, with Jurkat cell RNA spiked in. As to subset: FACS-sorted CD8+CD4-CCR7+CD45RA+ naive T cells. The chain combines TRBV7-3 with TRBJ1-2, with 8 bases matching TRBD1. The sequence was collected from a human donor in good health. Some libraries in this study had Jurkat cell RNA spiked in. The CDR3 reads CASSSDRGFYGYTF. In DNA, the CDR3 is TGTGCCAGCAGCTCCGACAGGGGCTTCTATGGCTACACCTTC.